Presented here are 15 T cell receptor beta chains from one specimen sequenced in a study of blood T cell repertoires in COVID-19. Profiled with immunoSEQ multiplex PCR; TCRdb holds only in-frame clones, not every one. Seen here are roughly 80,000 clones, about four fifths observed once, and the top ten hold approximately 9.1%. Sequencing was done on a sample of peripheral blood. Receptor source: a human donor in a cohort sampled during active COVID-19.

The V and J genes are TRBV2 and TRBJ1-1, with 9 bases that match TRBD1. The CDR3 has 14 amino acids. The germline CDR1 and CDR2 sequences are SNHLY and FYNNEI. The ends lost 7 bases at V and 1 base at J; junction bases unmatched: 4. In DNA form, the CDR3 reads TGTGCCAGCAAAGGGACAGGGAGGAACACTGAAGCTTTCTTT. Translating gives CASKGTGRNTEAFF.

In this sample, this clone turned up a few times. The chain carries TRBV12-3 or TRBV12-4 and TRBJ2-2; a weak D match, TRBD2 (6 bases). The CDR3 loop spans 13 amino acids. The germline V and J ends were trimmed by 3 bases and 4 bases, with 6 bases remaining between them. CDR3 nucleotide sequence: TGTGCCAGCAGTTTCGGGGGCACCGGGGAGCTGTTTTTT. Amino acid sequence: CASSFGGTGELFF.

This clone was seen once. This CDR3 is CAYSDSYNSPLHF. The CDR3 coding sequence is TGCGCCTACTCGGACAGTTATAATTCACCCCTCCACTTT. V and J are TRBV23-1 and TRBJ1-6, with D maybe TRBD1 (6 bases). TRBV23-1 is an ORF; its function is uncertain. The length of the CDR3 is 13 residues. With 11 bases removed from V and 4 bases from J, the gap between germline ends came to 12 bases.

The chain links TRBV2 to TRBJ2-3; 8 positions match TRBD2. V was pared by 2 bases and J by 2 bases, with 12 bases of the junction left unmatched. Germline values: CDR1 SNHLY, CDR2 FYNNEI. This CDR3 contains 18 residues. CDR3 amino acids: CASSESSGGMRATDTQYF. The DNA of the CDR3 is TGTGCCAGCAGTGAAAGCAGCGGGGGCATGCGGGCCACAGATACGCAGTATTTT.

V usage is TRBV5-4 and J usage is TRBJ1-2; D not certain. This CDR3 region has 12 residues. With 2 bases removed from V and 8 bases from J, the gap between germline ends came to 10 bases. From germline, CDR1 is SGHNT and CDR2 YYREEE (reference sequence). In DNA form, the CDR3 reads TGTGCCAGCAGCTTCGGAGGATGGGGCTACACCTTC. It encodes CASSFGGWGYTF.

The chain employs TRBV5-4 and TRBJ2-7, with 9 bases aligning to TRBD1. From germline, CDR1 is SGHNT and CDR2 YYREEE (reference sequence). The CDR3 covers 15 residues. J was trimmed by 5 bases and V by 4 bases; bases with no gene match: 10. Here the CDR3 reads CASSRGTGKNDEQYF. The CDR3 nucleotides read TGTGCCAGCAGCAGAGGGACAGGGAAAAACGACGAGCAGTACTTC.

The V gene is TRBV6-5, the J gene TRBJ1-1; D gene uncertain. The V end lost 6 bases, the J end lost 6 bases, and 17 bases lay between the germline ends. This CDR3 region has 14 residues. CDR1 and CDR2 (germline): MNHEY, SVGAGI. The CDR3: CASRSGRRSAEAFF. CDR3 DNA: TGTGCCAGCAGATCGGGCCGGCGTAGCGCTGAAGCTTTCTTT.

This chain links TRBV5-4 with TRBJ2-7; 11 positions agree with TRBD2. The CDR3 has 14 residues. The V gene end was trimmed by 5 bases and the J gene end by 5 bases; junction bases not matched to a gene: 6. The germline gives CDR1 SGHNT, CDR2 YYREEE (reference sequence). The CDR3 nucleotides are TGTGCCAGCAGTCCCCTAGCGGGGGGCCACGAGCAGTACTTC. Its translation is CASSPLAGGHEQYF. The entire variable domain, with the rest obtained from reference TRBV5-4 and TRBJ2-7, is as follows: ETGVTQSPTHLIKTRGQQVTLRCSSQSGHNTVSWYQQALGQGPQFIFQYYREEENGRGNFPPRFSGLQFPNYSSELNVNALELDDSALYLCASSPLAGGHEQYFGPGTRLTVT.

This clone was seen a single time. This chain connects TRBV19 to TRBJ1-2, with TRBD1 matching over 7 bases. Trimming removed 6 bases from V and 2 bases from J; junction bases left unmatched: 3. Germline loops: CDR1 LNHDA, CDR2 SQIVND (reference sequence). This CDR3 comprises 13 residues. The CDR3 sequence: CASRARGNYGYTF. The CDR3 nucleotides are TGTGCCAGTAGAGCCAGGGGGAACTATGGCTACACCTTC.

The J gene is TRBJ1-1, the V gene TRBV19; TRBD1 is a possible D gene (5 bases). Germline V gives CDR1 LNHDA, CDR2 SQIVND (reference sequence). CDR3 size: 14 residues. Trimming removed 7 bases from V and 2 bases from J, with 14 bases in between. The CDR3 loop reads CASISQGLNTEAFF. The CDR3 DNA reads TGTGCCAGTATTTCCCAGGGTCTTAACACTGAAGCTTTCTTT.

J is TRBJ1-2 and V is TRBV6-5; D is uncertain. This CDR3 spans 15 amino acids. CDR1 MNHEY and CDR2 SVGAGI come from the germline V gene. The V end was cut by 6 bases, the J end by 1 base, with 15 bases between. The CDR3 coding sequence is TGTGCCAGCAGCCCCACCGGAGGAGGTAACTATGGCTACACCTTC. Translation: CASSPTGGGNYGYTF.

The rearrangement uses TRBV3-1 (or the pseudogene TRBV3-2) and TRBJ2-7, with 8 nucleotides matching TRBD2. J lost 5 bases, V lost 1 base, and 10 bases had no gene match. The CDR3 length is 16 residues. The germline gives CDR1 LGHDT, CDR2 YNNKEL (reference sequence). The DNA of the CDR3 is TGTGCCAGCAGCCAAGGGCGGGGGGCCCGAAGGCACGAGCAGTACTTC. This sequence encodes CASSQGRGARRHEQYF.

This clone has only one observation. The V gene is TRBV30, the J gene TRBJ1-1, with unresolved D. The CDR3 loop spans 13 amino acids. Germline V gene sequence: CDR1 GTSNPN, CDR2 SVGIG (reference sequence). V gave up 3 bases and J gave up 0 bases, with 8 bases separating them. The CDR3 spells CAWRVQMNTEAFF. CDR3 sequence (DNA): TGTGCCTGGAGGGTACAGATGAACACTGAAGCTTTCTTT. The full variable domain, its missing parts supplied by reference TRBV30 and TRBJ1-1, is SQTIHQWPATLVQPVGSPLSLECTVEGTSNPNLYWYRQAAGRGLQLLFYSVGIGQISSEVPQNLSASRPQDRQFILSSKKLLLSDSGFYLCAWRVQMNTEAFFGQGTRLTVV.

Here the CDR3 DNA reads TGCAGTGCTAGTCCGGGGCTAGCGGGAAGCCAAGAGACCCAGTACTTC. Translation gives CSASPGLAGSQETQYF. The genes are TRBV20-1 and TRBJ2-5, with 9 bases fitting TRBD2. CDR1 DFQATT and CDR2 SNEGSKA come from the germline V gene (reference sequence). J gave up 1 base and V 3 bases, and 9 bases lay outside the gene matches. The CDR3 is 16 amino acids.

The chain joins TRBV7-8 to TRBJ1-3; a weak D match, TRBD1 (5 bases). V was trimmed by 0 bases and J by 0 bases, leaving 15 bases between them. Germline CDR1 is SGHVS and CDR2 is FQNEAQ. This CDR3 comprises 18 residues. CDR3 sequence: CASSLALAGLSSGNTIYF. Written as DNA, the CDR3 is TGTGCCAGCAGCTTAGCGCTGGCAGGGTTAAGCTCTGGAAACACCATATATTTT.